This TCR beta chain originates from a study of CD8 T cells in Susac syndrome. After extraction with the RNeasy kit, about 0.45 to 1 ug of the RNA was reverse transcribed using random hexamers. It was immunoSEQ multiplex PCR that amplified TCR beta CDR3 across 54 Vbeta and 13 Jbeta. Each CDR3 protein is one row after TCRdb ran MiXCR on the immunoSEQ multiplex PCR reads. The table shows some 180,000 distinct CDR3 sequences, with over 90% occurring only once. The sequenced sample consisted of CD4+ T cells from PBMCs. The TCR comes from a human donor with Susac syndrome.

CDR3 DNA: TGTGCCAGCAGTGACAACCCGGACACTGAAGCTTTCTTT. Protein: CASSDNPDTEAFF. The genes are TRBV25-1 and TRBJ1-1; D is unclear. This CDR3 is 13 amino acids long. Germline lookup yields CDR1 MGHDK and CDR2 SYGVNS. V was trimmed by 3 bases and J by 3 bases, leaving 8 bases between them.